The clone carrying this T cell receptor beta chain occurred a few times. Its antigen is unidentified. The repertoire was sequenced with immunoSEQ multiplex PCR; TCRdb's copy has only in-frame clones and lacks some. The sample carries around 5,000 clones, 20% to 30% recorded once. V lost 0 bases and J lost 5; bases outside the gene matches: 7. CDR3 size: 17 residues. These data are taken from a study of sequential checkpoint blockade in melanoma. Across the study: Randomization was 1:1 between first-line nivolumab→ipilimumab and ipilimumab→nivolumab. DNA from about a hundred pretreatment tumor samples underwent TCRβ immunosequencing.

Study-level findings and limits: In arm A, pretreatment tumor clonality was associated with response.

This sample's treatment: randomized to nivolumab then ipilimumab (arm A) or the reverse (arm B). Patients had received no earlier DNA-damaging chemotherapy. The sample was tumor tissue (inferred from file names), taken from a patient given nivolumab and ipilimumab in sequence. The sequence derives from a human donor with melanoma. The V gene is TRBV23-1, the J gene TRBJ2-2; TRBD1 agrees at 9 bases. TRBV23-1 counts as an open reading frame of uncertain function. The CDR3 region is CASSQSYYRGHTGELFF. The CDR3 DNA reads as TGCGCCAGCAGTCAATCTTATTACAGGGGGCATACCGGGGAGCTGTTTTTT.